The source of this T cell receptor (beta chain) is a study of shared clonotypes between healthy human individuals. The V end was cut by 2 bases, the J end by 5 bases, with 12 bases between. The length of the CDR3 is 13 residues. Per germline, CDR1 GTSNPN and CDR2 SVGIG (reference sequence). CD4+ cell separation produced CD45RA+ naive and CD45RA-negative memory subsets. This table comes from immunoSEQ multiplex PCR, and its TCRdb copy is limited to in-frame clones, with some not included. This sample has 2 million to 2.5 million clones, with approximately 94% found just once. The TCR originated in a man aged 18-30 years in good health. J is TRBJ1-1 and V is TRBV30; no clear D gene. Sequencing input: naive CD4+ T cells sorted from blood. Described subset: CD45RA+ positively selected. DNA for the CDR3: TGTGCCTGGAGTCGGCAGGCAAGAACTGAAGCTTTCTTT. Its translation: CAWSRQARTEAFF.